Reported below is one T cell receptor (beta chain). This entry belongs to a study of cytomegalovirus exposure and HLA in healthy donors. PCR employed 60 Vbeta and 13 Jbeta primers. Some clones are missing from TCRdb's copy, which holds only in-frame ones; the method was immunoSEQ multiplex PCR. The sample has roughly 130,000 clones, about three quarters seen once. CDR1 MNHEY and CDR2 SMNVEV come from the germline V gene (reference sequence). Trimming pared 3 bases from V and 3 bases from J, leaving 14 bases between. The CDR3 is 16 residues long. The receptor was derived from a male donor in good health and CMV-seropositive. The sequenced sample consisted of PBMCs. The chain employs TRBV27 and TRBJ2-2; D is possibly TRBD1 (6 bases). CDR3 nucleotides: TGTGCCAGCAGTTTTAACTCAGGGGTCTACACCGGGGAGCTGTTTTTT. Translating gives CASSFNSGVYTGELFF.